Shown below are 18 T cell receptor beta chains from a single sample sequenced in a study of blood T cells in healthy people across ages. Through a sample-barcoded 5' primer and a J-beta primer mix, a second PCR was run for 7 to 11 cycles. Each CDR3 protein gets one entry after TCRdb re-called the 5' RACE reads with MiXCR. The sample has 1 million or so distinct CDR3 sequences, under 30% seen once. These records were also assigned to another study, of T cells of mothers and their children.

The sample was blood. The receptors come from a girl under 10 years old in good health.

J is TRBJ2-7 and V is TRBV5-1; TRBD2 matches at 7 bases. Looked up from germline, CDR1 is SGHRS and CDR2 is YFSETQ. The V and J ends lost 0 bases and 5 bases, in that order; junction bases with no gene match: 8. The CDR3 totals 15 residues. The CDR3: CASSLVGAGEHEQYF. The CDR3 DNA reads as TGCGCCAGCAGCTTGGTCGGGGCGGGAGAACACGAGCAGTACTTC.

This clonotype has just a few counts. This chain joins TRBV5-6 and TRBJ2-5; D gene unclear. Judging by the DNA end, TRBJ2-1 fits better; the J call may be wrong. There are 14 residues in the CDR3. Germline V gene data show CDR1 as SGHDT and CDR2 as YYEEEE. The DNA for the CDR3 is TGTGCCAGCAGCTTAGGGATGGGCTACAATGAGCAGTTCTTC. As protein: CASSLGMGYNEQFF.

This clonotype was picked up a small number of times. One end of the junction fails to match germline, which may point to a read error. The chain uses TRBV19 and TRBJ2-1, with a weak D call TRBD1 (6 bases). This CDR3 region has 14 residues. Per germline, CDR1 LNHDA and CDR2 SQIVND (reference sequence). The CDR3: CASSAYTGLNEQFF. In DNA form, the CDR3 reads TGTGCCAGTAGTGCGTATACAGGGCTGAATGAACAGTTCTTC.

This clonotype was seen more than once but under ten times. The chain carries TRBV4-2 and TRBJ2-5; D may be TRBD1 (5 bases). The germline gives CDR1 LGHNA, CDR2 YNFKEQ. Trimming pared 1 base from V and 5 bases from J, leaving 11 bases between. The CDR3 loop spans 14 amino acids. Here the CDR3 DNA reads TGTGCCAGCAGCCAAGCGCAAGGGGCCGAGACCCAGTACTTC. This sequence encodes CASSQAQGAETQYF.

The sample holds a few counts of this clonotype. The chain carries TRBV7-9 and TRBJ2-7; D uncertain. The J call may be in error: the DNA end matches TRBJ2-5 better. The CDR3 covers 15 residues. The V gene's germline CDR1 is SEHNR and CDR2 FQNEAQ (reference sequence). The chain's CDR3 is CASSLSRLLRETQYF. The CDR3 DNA is TGTGCCAGCAGCTTATCTCGACTCCTGCGGGAGACCCAGTACTTC.

The gene calls are TRBV28 and TRBJ2-7; no definite D call. The V end was cut by 3 bases, the J end by 5 bases, with 14 bases between. CDR1 and CDR2 (germline): MDHEN, SYDVKM. This CDR3 is built from 14 residues. The CDR3 nucleotides are TGTGCCAGCAGTTTCCTCTCCGAGACCGACGAGCAGTACTTC. It encodes CASSFLSETDEQYF.

The sample holds many counts of this clonotype. V is TRBV20-1 and J is TRBJ1-1, with D uncertain. Germline lookup yields CDR1 DFQATT and CDR2 SNEGSKA (reference sequence). The V end lost 1 base, the J end lost 7 bases, and 7 bases lay between the germline ends. This CDR3 is 11 amino acids long. The CDR3 loop is CSARGPLEAFF. DNA for the CDR3: TGCAGTGCTAGAGGTCCCCTTGAAGCTTTCTTT.

This clonotype was seen a handful of times. The CDR3 bases are TGTGCCAGCAGCGGGTTGGACAGGGAAGCTTTCTTT. It translates to CASSGLDREAFF. V and J are TRBV7-9 and TRBJ1-1, with TRBD1 matching 7 bases. Trimming removed 5 bases from V and 8 bases from J; junction bases left unmatched: 5. CDR1 is SEHNR, CDR2 FQNEAQ, per germline (reference sequence). The CDR3 runs 12 residues.

In this sample, this clonotype turned up a few times. The chain combines TRBV7-2 with TRBJ1-2; 7 bases map to TRBD1. Trimming at V came to 5 bases and at J to 2 bases, leaving 17 bases not matched to a gene. The V gene's germline CDR1 is SGHTA and CDR2 FQGNSA. This CDR3 has 18 residues. The DNA for the CDR3 is TGTGCCAGCAGCCCCAGGGCACAGGGGACATTCCTAAACTATGGCTACACCTTC. Translating it yields CASSPRAQGTFLNYGYTF.

V gene TRBV20-1 combines with J gene TRBJ2-5, with 7 bases that match TRBD1. V was clipped by 4 bases and J by 4 bases; unmatched bases: 12. CDR1 is DFQATT and CDR2 is SNEGSKA in the germline V gene (reference sequence). The CDR3 totals 15 residues. The CDR3 DNA reads as TGCAGTGCTAAATCCCCAGAACAGGGGATAGAGACCCAGTACTTC. Its translation: CSAKSPEQGIETQYF.

This clonotype came up a few times. The rearrangement uses TRBV6-1 and TRBJ2-1; tentative D call: TRBD1 (5 bases). Germline V lookup: CDR1 MNHNS, CDR2 SASEGT. V lost 8 bases and J 5 bases, leaving 22 bases between the germline ends. The CDR3 has 16 amino acids. The CDR3 loop is CASFSGYQGKDNEQFF. DNA of the CDR3: TGTGCCAGCTTTTCGGGCTACCAGGGAAAAGACAATGAGCAGTTCTTC.

CDR3 in DNA: TGTGCCAGCAGCTCATTGACCGGGACAGGATCTGTGGAGTCAGCTTTCTTT. Translating it yields CASSSLTGTGSVESAFF. This sequence joins TRBV7-2 and TRBJ1-1; 8 bases align to TRBD1. Germline CDR1 reads SGHTA; CDR2 reads FQGNSA. This CDR3 has 17 amino acids. V was clipped by 4 bases and J by 10 bases; unmatched bases: 20.

This clonotype was seen once. The chain combines TRBV6-5 with TRBJ1-2, with D unclear. Trimming removed 6 bases at V and 5 bases at J, with 13 bases between. CDR1 MNHEY and CDR2 SVGAGI come from the germline V gene. The CDR3 has 13 amino acids. The CDR3, as DNA: TGTGCCAGCAGGAAGTCCGGGTCGTATGGCTACACCTTC. Protein: CASRKSGSYGYTF.

V is TRBV2 and J is TRBJ2-5; 9 nucleotides agree with TRBD2. This CDR3 has 15 amino acids. The V segment lost 5 bases and the J segment 5 bases; nucleotides outside the gene matches: 9. Germline V CDR1 and CDR2: SNHLY, FYNNEI. The CDR3 is CASSPIAGVGETQYF. CDR3 DNA sequence: TGTGCCAGCAGTCCAATAGCGGGAGTTGGTGAGACCCAGTACTTC.

In its sample, this clonotype was seen a few times. The CDR3 region is CASSQLTSGPDNEQFF. The CDR3 bases are TGTGCCAGCAGCCAACTGACTAGCGGACCCGACAATGAGCAGTTCTTC. This rearrangement joins TRBV4-2 to TRBJ2-1; 9 bases align to TRBD2. CDR3 length: 16 residues. Losses at the gene ends were 2 bases for V and 5 bases for J; bases not matched to a gene: 7. CDR1 is LGHNA, CDR2 YNFKEQ, per germline.

This clonotype was counted only a few times. V is TRBV29-1 and J is TRBJ2-5; D uncertain. V lost 7 bases to trimming and J lost 5 bases, with 14 bases between them. The CDR3 has 12 residues. The germline V gene has CDR1 SQVTM and CDR2 ANQGSEA. The CDR3 reads CSAGRLAETQYF. DNA for the CDR3: TGCAGCGCTGGACGGCTCGCGGAGACCCAGTACTTC.

The chain employs TRBV12-3 or TRBV12-4 and TRBJ2-2; D not resolved. This CDR3 comprises 14 residues. V lost 3 bases and J lost 4, with 9 bases in between. The CDR3 DNA sequence: TGTGCCAGCAGTTTTTGGCCGGGCACCGGGGAGCTGTTTTTT. Encoded protein: CASSFWPGTGELFF.

The table lists this clonotype with a few counts. The chain couples TRBV28 to TRBJ1-1; no firm D call. Germline CDR1 and CDR2: MDHEN and SYDVKM. V was pared by 6 bases and J by 0 bases, with 8 bases between. This CDR3 comprises 13 residues. The CDR3 sequence is CASSPLLNTEAFF. Here the CDR3 DNA reads TGTGCCAGCAGCCCCCTCTTGAACACTGAAGCTTTCTTT.